A selection of T cell receptor beta chains follows, all from one sample in a study of T cell changes during pregnancy in multiple sclerosis. Profiled with immunoSEQ multiplex PCR; TCRdb holds only in-frame clones, not every one. This table has tens of thousands of clones, about 89% appearing once. This specimen consisted of CD4+ T cells from peripheral blood mononuclear cells, obtained in the first trimester of pregnancy. The receptors come from a female donor with multiple sclerosis, enrolled in a pregnancy study. Each CDR3 is given with its conserved first and last residue. The D gene is left open where the match is weak. Clone size is shown for a subset of rows, as once, few, many or a class of expanded clone.

D	V	J	size	DNA	CDR3
TRBD1	TRBV30	TRBJ2-1	.	TGTGCCTGGAGTCCCCCCCCGGGACAGGGGGTCGATGAGCAGTTCTTC	CAWSPPPGQGVDEQFF
.	TRBV5-4	TRBJ2-3	.	TGTGCCAGCAGCGCGAGATCCACAGATACGCAGTATTTT	CASSARSTDTQYF
TRBD1	TRBV5-6	TRBJ1-1	.	TGTGCCAGCAGCCGGGACAGATACATGAACACTGAAGCTTTCTTT	CASSRDRYMNTEAFF
.	TRBV2	TRBJ1-5	.	TGTGCCAGCAGGGACAGAAATCAGCCCCAGCATTTT	CASRDRNQPQHF
TRBD1	TRBV2	TRBJ2-1	.	TGTGCCAGAAACCAGGGGGCGGGTGAGCAGTTCTTC	CARNQGAGEQFF
.	TRBV14	TRBJ2-5	.	TGTGCCAGCAGCCTTGGCTCCATAGAGACCCAGTACTTC	CASSLGSIETQYF
.	TRBV7-9	TRBJ1-2	once	TGTGCCAGCAACCCGGGGGGTAACTATGGCTACACCTTC	CASNPGGNYGYTF
.	TRBV21-1	TRBJ1-2	few	TGTGCCAGCAGCACCAGGACAGGGAAGGGTGGCTACACCTTC	CASSTRTGKGGYTF
TRBD1	TRBV9	TRBJ1-2	.	TGTGCCAGCAGCGTAGGGACAGGGGTTGGCTATGGCTACACCTTC	CASSVGTGVGYGYTF
.	TRBV4-2	TRBJ2-5	.	TGTGCCAGCAGCCAAGATAGAGCGGAGACCCAGTACTTC	CASSQDRAETQYF
.	TRBV29-1	TRBJ1-1	.	TGCAGCGTTGAAGATCGGTCTGAAGCTTTCTTT	CSVEDRSEAFF
.	TRBV27	TRBJ1-1	.	TGTGCCAGCAGTCCCCTTGGAGCCCTTGGTCCCGAAGCTTTCTTT	CASSPLGALGPEAFF
TRBD1	TRBV19	TRBJ2-7	.	TGTGCCAGTAGTACGCGGACAGGGGGCACCTACGAGCAGTACTTC	CASSTRTGGTYEQYF
TRBD1	TRBV7-9	TRBJ1-4	.	TGTGCCAGCAGCCATCTCAGGGGGCGTAATGAAAAACTGTTTTTT	CASSHLRGRNEKLFF
.	TRBV6-6	TRBJ2-7	.	TGTGCCAGCAGGCGGGACAGTTTCTACGAGCAGTACTTC	CASRRDSFYEQYF
.	TRBV9	TRBJ2-3	.	TGTGCCAGCAGCGTAGGTGAACTAGTGGCAGATACGCAGTATTTT	CASSVGELVADTQYF
.	TRBV6-4	TRBJ2-1	few	TGTGCCAGCAGTGACTCAGCGGGCTCCTACAATGAGCAGTTCTTC	CASSDSAGSYNEQFF
.	TRBV5-6	TRBJ1-2	.	TGTGCCAGCAGCTCCCCAGCGAGGGCAGGCTACACCTTC	CASSSPARAGYTF
.	TRBV25-1	TRBJ2-7	.	TGTGCCAGCACGGACAGTGCCAGCTCCTACGAGCAGTACTTC	CASTDSASSYEQYF
.	TRBV4-1	TRBJ1-1	medium-sized	TGCGCCAGCAGCACTCGACAGGAACAAGGGAACACTGAAGCTTTCTTT	CASSTRQEQGNTEAFF
.	TRBV30	TRBJ1-3	.	TGTGCCTGGAGTGTTGGCAGGACTGGAAACACCATATATTTT	CAWSVGRTGNTIYF
.	TRBV19	TRBJ2-5	.	TGTGCCAGTAGTGTGGGACCGTATACAGGGGAGACCCAGTACTTC	CASSVGPYTGETQYF
.	TRBV7-3	TRBJ2-3	.	TGTGCCAGCAGCTTATCGGCGGTGGCCCGGGATACGCAGTATTTT	CASSLSAVARDTQYF
TRBD1	TRBV5-4	TRBJ2-3	.	TGTGCCAGCAGGGGACAGTTAACAGATACGCAGTATTTT	CASRGQLTDTQYF
TRBD2	TRBV7-2	TRBJ2-1	few	TGTGCCAGCAGCTCGGGACTAGCGGGGGGGCATTCCTACAATGAGCAGTTCTTC	CASSSGLAGGHSYNEQFF
TRBD2	TRBV6-6	TRBJ2-2	.	TGTGCCAGCAGTCTTTCGCGGGGGGGCAACACCGGGGAGCTGTTTTTT	CASSLSRGGNTGELFF
.	TRBV27	TRBJ1-5	.	TGTGCCAGCAGTTCAGAGGGTAGCAATCAGCCCCAGCATTTT	CASSSEGSNQPQHF
.	TRBV30	TRBJ1-1	once	TGTGCCTGGAGTGTACTAACAGGGCGGGCTTTCTTT	CAWSVLTGRAFF